The entry that follows covers one T cell receptor (beta chain) sequence. Its antigen is still unknown. Assay used: immunoSEQ multiplex PCR; TCRdb lists only in-frame clones, some missing. The sample holds 150,000 or so clones, approximately 90% seen once. Looked up from germline, CDR1 is MDHEN and CDR2 is SYDVKM. This CDR3 comprises 14 residues. Trimming removed 7 bases at V and 4 bases at J, with 14 bases between. These data originate in a study of cytomegalovirus exposure and HLA in healthy donors. General observations from the study: Among TCR sequences, most were rare, though some public TCRs appeared in many donors. There were a few CMV-associated chains whose specificity for CMV antigens was confirmed in vitro.

Sequencing input: PBMCs. The TCR comes from a woman between 25 and 40 years old in good health and CMV-seronegative. This chain joins TRBV28 and TRBJ2-1, with D tentatively TRBD1 (5 bases). As DNA, the CDR3 is TGTGCCAGCACGCCAGGAGCAGGGTACAATGAGCAGTTCTTC. Residues: CASTPGAGYNEQFF.